The present entry profiles one T cell receptor beta chain with its context. What it binds is not known. This sample stems from a study of a mutant IDH1 vaccine in newly diagnosed glioma. Study summary: The patients received vaccinations eight times, in weeks 1, 3, 5, 7, 11, 15, 19 and 23.

The time point is: week 5, during vaccination. The content of each vaccine dose was 300 ug of mutant IDH1 20-mer peptide, and topical imiquimod accompanied it. The CDR3 spans 16 residues. V was pared by 0 bases and J by 0 bases, with 12 bases between. Germline lookup yields CDR1 SGHRS and CDR2 YFSETQ. Sequencing used immunoSEQ multiplex PCR; TCRdb keeps in-frame clones, though not all of them. The data contain roughly 60,000 clones, 84% of them singletons. The source was PBMCs, collected from a glioma patient whose treatment included an IDH1 peptide vaccine. The TCR comes from a woman aged 50 to 65 with glioma. The chain employs TRBV5-1 and TRBJ2-5; no clear D. DNA of the CDR3: TGCGCCAGCAGCTTGGCGGGCGGAATGTACCAAGAGACCCAGTACTTC. Translated: CASSLAGGMYQETQYF.